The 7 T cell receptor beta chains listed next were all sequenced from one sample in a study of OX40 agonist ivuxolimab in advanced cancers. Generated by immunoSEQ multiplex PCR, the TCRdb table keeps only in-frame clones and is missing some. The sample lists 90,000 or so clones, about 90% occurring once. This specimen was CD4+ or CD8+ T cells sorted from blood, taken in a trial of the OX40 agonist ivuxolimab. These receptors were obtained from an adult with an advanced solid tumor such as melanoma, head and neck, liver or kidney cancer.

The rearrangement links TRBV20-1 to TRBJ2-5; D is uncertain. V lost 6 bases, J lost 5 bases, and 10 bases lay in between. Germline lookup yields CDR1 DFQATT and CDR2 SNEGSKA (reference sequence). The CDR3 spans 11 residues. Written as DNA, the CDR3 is TGCAGTGCAAGGGTCAGGGAGACCCAGTACTTC. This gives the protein CSARVRETQYF.

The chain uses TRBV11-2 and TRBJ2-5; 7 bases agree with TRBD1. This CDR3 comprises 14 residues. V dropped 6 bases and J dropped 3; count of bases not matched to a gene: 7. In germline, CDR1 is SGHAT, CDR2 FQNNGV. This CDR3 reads CASSPGTDKETQYF. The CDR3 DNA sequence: TGTGCCAGCAGTCCCGGGACAGATAAAGAGACCCAGTACTTC.

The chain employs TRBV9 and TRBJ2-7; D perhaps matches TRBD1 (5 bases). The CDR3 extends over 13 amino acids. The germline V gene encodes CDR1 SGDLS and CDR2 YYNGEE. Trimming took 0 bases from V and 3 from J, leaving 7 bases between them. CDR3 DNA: TGTGCCAGCAGCGTAGCTGACAGCTACGAGCAGTACTTC. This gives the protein CASSVADSYEQYF. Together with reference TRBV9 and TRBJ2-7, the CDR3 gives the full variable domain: DSGVTQTPKHLITATGQRVTLRCSPRSGDLSVYWYQQSLDQGLQFLIQYYNGEERAKGNILERFSAQQFPDLHSELNLSSLELGDSALYFCASSVADSYEQYFGPGTRLTVT.

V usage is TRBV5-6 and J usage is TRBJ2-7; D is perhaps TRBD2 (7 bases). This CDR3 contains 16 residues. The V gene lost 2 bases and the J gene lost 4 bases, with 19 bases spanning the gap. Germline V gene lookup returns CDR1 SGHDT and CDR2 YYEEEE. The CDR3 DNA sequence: TGTGCCAGCAGCTTTATCTCTCGGGGGGCGCGTTACGAGCAGTACTTC. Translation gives CASSFISRGARYEQYF.

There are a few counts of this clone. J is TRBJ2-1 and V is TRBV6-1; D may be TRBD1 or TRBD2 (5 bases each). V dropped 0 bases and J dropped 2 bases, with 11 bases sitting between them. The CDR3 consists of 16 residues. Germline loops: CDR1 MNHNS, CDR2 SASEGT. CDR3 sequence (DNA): TGTGCCAGCAGTGAAGCGCGAGGGGCAGCCTACAATGAGCAGTTCTTC. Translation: CASSEARGAAYNEQFF.

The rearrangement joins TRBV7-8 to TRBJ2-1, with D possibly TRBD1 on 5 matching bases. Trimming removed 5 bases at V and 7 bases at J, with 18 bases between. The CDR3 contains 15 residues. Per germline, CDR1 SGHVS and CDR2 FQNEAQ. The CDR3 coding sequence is TGTGCCAGCAGCAGGTCTACAGGTCTGAGGAATGAGCAGTTCTTC. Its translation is CASSRSTGLRNEQFF.

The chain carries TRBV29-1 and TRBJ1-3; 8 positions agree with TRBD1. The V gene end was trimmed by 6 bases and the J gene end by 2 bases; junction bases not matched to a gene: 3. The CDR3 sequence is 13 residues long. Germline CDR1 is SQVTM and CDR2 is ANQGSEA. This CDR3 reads CSVMTGAGNTIYF. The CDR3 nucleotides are TGCAGCGTAATGACAGGGGCTGGAAACACCATATATTTT.